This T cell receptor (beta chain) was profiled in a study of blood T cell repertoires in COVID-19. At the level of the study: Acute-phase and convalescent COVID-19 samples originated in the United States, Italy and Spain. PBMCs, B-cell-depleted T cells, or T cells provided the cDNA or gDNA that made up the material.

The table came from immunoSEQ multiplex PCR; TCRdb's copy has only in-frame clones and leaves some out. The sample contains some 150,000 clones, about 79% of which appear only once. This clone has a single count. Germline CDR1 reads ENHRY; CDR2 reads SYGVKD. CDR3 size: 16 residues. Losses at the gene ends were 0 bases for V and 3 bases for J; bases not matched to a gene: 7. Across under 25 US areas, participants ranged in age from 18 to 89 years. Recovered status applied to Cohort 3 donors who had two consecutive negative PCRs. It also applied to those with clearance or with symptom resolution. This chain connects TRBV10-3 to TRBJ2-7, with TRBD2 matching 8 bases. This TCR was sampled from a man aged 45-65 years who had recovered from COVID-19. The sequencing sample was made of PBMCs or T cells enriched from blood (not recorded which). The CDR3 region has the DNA TGTGCCATCAGTGAGTCTGGCGCGGGGGGAAGCTACGAGCAGTACTTC. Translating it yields CAISESGAGGSYEQYF.